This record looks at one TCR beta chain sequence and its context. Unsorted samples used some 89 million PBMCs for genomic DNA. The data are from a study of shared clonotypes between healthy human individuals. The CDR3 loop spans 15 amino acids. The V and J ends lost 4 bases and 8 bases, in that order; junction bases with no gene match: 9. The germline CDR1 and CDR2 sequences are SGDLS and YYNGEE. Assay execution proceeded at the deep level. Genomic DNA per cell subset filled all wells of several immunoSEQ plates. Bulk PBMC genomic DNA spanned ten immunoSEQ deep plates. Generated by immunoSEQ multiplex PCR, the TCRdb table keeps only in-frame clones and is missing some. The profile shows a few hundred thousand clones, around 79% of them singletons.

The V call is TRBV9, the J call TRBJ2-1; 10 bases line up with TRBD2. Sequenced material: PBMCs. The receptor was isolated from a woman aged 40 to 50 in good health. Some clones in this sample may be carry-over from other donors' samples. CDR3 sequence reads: CASSPAGGRGHEQFF. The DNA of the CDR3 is TGTGCCAGCAGCCCAGCGGGGGGGCGCGGCCATGAGCAGTTCTTC.